This T cell receptor beta chain originates from a study of cytomegalovirus exposure and HLA in healthy donors. Study-level findings and limits: Cytomegalovirus-associated status was assigned to about 170 TCR beta chains. Earlier analysis yielded a pattern in which most TCR beta V segments were productive about 90% or about 30% of the time. According to a later analysis, donors in an Asian-associated ancestry cluster reportedly had fewer N-insertions than the roughly 670-donor mean. Certain indistinguishable V segments, among them TRBV6-2 and TRBV6-3, were excluded.

This CDR3 has 14 amino acids. Germline V CDR1 and CDR2: SGHNT, YYREEE (reference sequence). J gave up 4 bases and V 4 bases, and 5 bases lay outside the gene matches. Both 60 Vbeta primers and 13 Jbeta primers went into the PCR. Clones were read by immunoSEQ multiplex PCR, and TCRdb kept only the in-frame ones, dropping some. The repertoire holds some 140,000 clones, with just under 80% as singletons. Worth noting for this clone: The antigen remains unidentified.

This clonotype was sampled from a man in his thirties or forties in good health. The chain combines TRBV5-4 with TRBJ1-5; 7 bases are shared with TRBD1. Sequences were obtained from PBMCs. CDR3 nucleotides: TGTGCCAGCAGCCGCCGGGACAGAAATCAGCCCCAGCATTTT. Translating gives CASSRRDRNQPQHF.